These 30 T cell receptor beta chains were sequenced from one sample in a study of blood T cell repertoires in COVID-19. Clones were read by immunoSEQ multiplex PCR, and TCRdb kept only the in-frame ones, dropping some. This sample has around 370,000 clones, with around 89% found just once. Sequenced sample: PBMCs or T cells enriched from blood (not recorded which). Receptors were obtained from a woman aged 18 to 35 who had recovered from COVID-19.

The V and J genes are TRBV4-1 and TRBJ1-1; D may be TRBD1 (6 bases). CDR3 length equals 14 residues. CDR1 is MGHRA and CDR2 is YSYEKL in the germline V gene. With 0 bases removed from V and 5 bases from J, the gap between germline ends came to 10 bases. This CDR3 is CASSQDAGATEAFF. DNA for the CDR3: TGCGCCAGCAGCCAAGATGCAGGGGCGACTGAAGCTTTCTTT.

The rearrangement uses TRBV30 and TRBJ1-1, with 9 positions matching TRBD1. Germline V gene lookup returns CDR1 GTSNPN and CDR2 SVGIG (reference sequence). The V gene end was trimmed by 2 bases and the J gene end by 11 bases; junction bases not matched to a gene: 9. There are 13 residues in the CDR3. The DNA of the CDR3 is TGTGCCTGGAGTCTACAGGGGGCGCTTCTGGCTTTCTTT. Translation gives CAWSLQGALLAFF. Together with reference TRBV30 and TRBJ1-1, the CDR3 gives the full variable domain: SQTIHQWPATLVQPVGSPLSLECTVEGTSNPNLYWYRQAAGRGLQLLFYSVGIGQISSEVPQNLSASRPQDRQFILSSKKLLLSDSGFYLCAWSLQGALLAFFGQGTRLTVV.

This rearrangement joins TRBV11-2 to TRBJ1-2; tentative D call: TRBD1 (6 bases). V shed 5 bases and J shed 5 bases, with 12 bases lying between them. CDR1 is SGHAT and CDR2 is FQNNGV in the germline V gene. There are 13 residues in the CDR3. The DNA for the CDR3 is TGTGCCAGCAGCAAAGGACAGCATTATGGCTACACCTTC. It yields the protein CASSKGQHYGYTF. The full variable domain, in which reference TRBV11-2 and TRBJ1-2 provide the parts outside the CDR3, is EAGVAQSPRYKIIEKRQSVAFWCNPISGHATLYWYQQILGQGPKLLIQFQNNGVVDDSQLPKDRFSAERLKGVDSTLKIQPAKLEDSAVYLCASSKGQHYGYTFGSGTRLTVV.

The chain employs TRBV5-1 and TRBJ2-7; D is undetermined. This CDR3 has 13 residues. V lost 0 bases to trimming and J lost 3 bases, with 7 bases between them. Germline assignment: CDR1 SGHRS and CDR2 YFSETQ. As DNA, the CDR3 is TGCGCCAGCAGCTTGGAACTCCACTACGAGCAGTACTTC. Protein sequence: CASSLELHYEQYF.

The V and J genes are TRBV5-1 and TRBJ2-7, with 9 nucleotides matching TRBD1. Germline lookup yields CDR1 SGHRS and CDR2 YFSETQ. Losses at the gene ends were 0 bases for V and 0 bases for J; bases not matched to a gene: 10. There are 18 residues in the CDR3. CDR3 DNA sequence: TGCGCCAGCAGCTTGGCCGGGGACAGGGACTTTCCCTCCTACGAGCAGTACTTC. It codes for CASSLAGDRDFPSYEQYF.

V is TRBV14 and J is TRBJ2-1, with TRBD1 as a possible D gene (6 bases). V gave up 3 bases and J gave up 6 bases, with 12 bases separating them. Germline CDR1 is SGHDN and CDR2 is FVKESK. The CDR3 covers 14 residues. The CDR3 sequence is CASSQGARINEQFF. The CDR3 DNA reads TGTGCCAGCAGCCAGGGGGCTCGGATCAATGAGCAGTTCTTC.

This sequence joins TRBV5-1 and TRBJ1-2; TRBD1 aligns across 8 bases. The CDR3 runs 12 residues. In germline, CDR1 is SGHRS, CDR2 YFSETQ. After removal of 4 bases from V and 9 bases from J, the junction contained 5 bases not matched to a gene. The DNA for the CDR3 is TGCGCCAGCAGCACTGGACAGGGTAGCTACACCTTC. This sequence encodes CASSTGQGSYTF.

The chain has TRBV5-6 and TRBJ1-2; D perhaps matches TRBD1 (5 bases). Germline-derived CDR1 and CDR2 are SGHDT and YYEEEE. This CDR3 has 16 amino acids. The V end lost 0 bases, the J end lost 4 bases, and 16 bases lay between the germline ends. For the CDR3, the DNA is TGTGCCAGCAGCTTGGGGGCTAGGGGCCGAACCTATGGCTACACCTTC. This gives the protein CASSLGARGRTYGYTF.

This clone was detected once. The V gene is TRBV9, the J gene TRBJ1-4; no clear D. The CDR3 extends over 12 amino acids. Germline V lookup: CDR1 SGDLS, CDR2 YYNGEE. The V and J ends lost 0 bases and 6 bases respectively, with 3 bases between them. CDR3 sequence (DNA): TGTGCCAGCAGCGTAGTCGATGAAAAACTGTTTTTT. Protein sequence: CASSVVDEKLFF.

The J gene is TRBJ1-1, the V gene TRBV4-1; D gene uncertain. The CDR3 consists of 13 residues. With 1 base removed from V and 5 bases from J, the gap between germline ends came to 8 bases. CDR1 and CDR2 (germline): MGHRA, YSYEKL. In DNA, the CDR3 is TGCGCCAGCAGCCAAGTATCCACTACTGAAGCTTTCTTT. Amino acid sequence: CASSQVSTTEAFF.

The V gene is TRBV28, the J gene TRBJ2-3, with D perhaps TRBD2 (7 bases). V dropped 6 bases and J dropped 5 bases, with 18 bases sitting between them. This CDR3 is built from 15 residues. Per the germline V gene, CDR1 is MDHEN and CDR2 is SYDVKM. Written as DNA, the CDR3 is TGTGCCAGCAGCAGGTCGGGGGGCATGGTAGATACGCAGTATTTT. It is translated as CASSRSGGMVDTQYF.

This sequence joins TRBV12-5 and TRBJ2-7, with D perhaps matching TRBD2 (5 bases). CDR1 is LGHNT, CDR2 FRNRAP, per germline. V lost 0 bases and J 11 bases, leaving 8 bases between the germline ends. The CDR3 extends over 11 amino acids. The CDR3 sequence: CASGLVVGEYF. Written as DNA, the CDR3 is TGTGCTAGTGGTTTGGTAGTCGGGGAGTACTTC.

This chain uses TRBV27 with TRBJ1-5, with D tentatively TRBD1 (6 bases). The germline V and J ends were trimmed by 4 bases and 0 bases, with 22 bases remaining between them. CDR3 length: 19 residues. Germline V CDR1 and CDR2: MNHEY, SMNVEV (reference sequence). The CDR3: CASSSPQGPSYNSNQPQHF. The CDR3 nucleotides are TGTGCCAGCAGTTCCCCACAGGGTCCCTCATATAATAGCAATCAGCCCCAGCATTTT.

The chain is built from TRBV28 and TRBJ1-1, with TRBD1 identical over 8 bases. The length of the CDR3 is 14 residues. Germline values: CDR1 MDHEN, CDR2 SYDVKM. V was pared by 5 bases and J by 7 bases, with 9 bases of the junction left unmatched. The CDR3 loop reads CASSPDRGGGEAFF. The CDR3, as DNA: TGTGCCAGCAGTCCAGACAGGGGCGGAGGTGAAGCTTTCTTT.

This clone was counted a few times. The chain has TRBV6-2 or TRBV6-3 and TRBJ1-4; TRBD1 is a possible D gene (6 bases). In germline, CDR1 is MNHEY, CDR2 SVGEGT. V gave up 2 bases and J gave up 14 bases, with 9 bases separating them. CDR3 length: 11 residues. CDR3: CASSYGGSLFF. The CDR3 DNA reads as TGTGCCAGCAGTTACGGGGGCAGTCTGTTTTTT.

In DNA, the CDR3 is TGTGCCACCAGCATATCCGTGCGGGGGATTCTCTACGAGCAGTACTTC. It specifies CATSISVRGILYEQYF. This chain connects TRBV15 to TRBJ2-7; 7 positions match TRBD2. Germline V gene data show CDR1 as LNHNV and CDR2 as YYDKDF (reference sequence). The CDR3 length is 16 residues. Trimming removed 4 bases from V and 3 bases from J; junction bases left unmatched: 12. The variable domain in full, with the rest retrieved from reference TRBV15 and TRBJ2-7, is DAMVIQNPRYQVTQFGKPVTLSCSQTLNHNVMYWYQQKSSQAPKLLFHYYDKDFNNEADTPDNFQSRRPNTSFCFLDIRSPGLGDTAMYLCATSISVRGILYEQYFGPGTRLTVT.

The chain carries TRBV12-3 or TRBV12-4 and TRBJ1-2; TRBD1 is a possible D gene (5 bases). This CDR3 has 13 residues. V lost 4 bases and J 5 bases, leaving 11 bases between the germline ends. The CDR3 spells CASSSQGLYGYTF. DNA of the CDR3: TGTGCCAGCAGTTCCCAGGGTTTATATGGCTACACCTTC.

The chain links TRBV30 to TRBJ1-5, with 7 bases aligning to TRBD1. The ends lost 2 bases at V and 4 bases at J; junction bases unmatched: 2. The CDR3 runs to 13 residues. Germline CDR1 and CDR2: GTSNPN and SVGIG (reference sequence). CDR3 nucleotide sequence: TGTGCCTGGAGTACAGGGGAGAATCAGCCCCAGCATTTT. Protein: CAWSTGENQPQHF. The full variable domain, in which reference TRBV30 and TRBJ1-5 provide the parts outside the CDR3, is SQTIHQWPATLVQPVGSPLSLECTVEGTSNPNLYWYRQAAGRGLQLLFYSVGIGQISSEVPQNLSASRPQDRQFILSSKKLLLSDSGFYLCAWSTGENQPQHFGDGTRLSIL.

This chain connects TRBV28 to TRBJ1-5, with TRBD1 matching 8 bases. Germline CDR1 is MDHEN and CDR2 is SYDVKM. This CDR3 is built from 12 residues. The J segment lost 4 bases and the V segment lost 11 bases, leaving 4 bases of the junction unmatched. The CDR3 is CARQGANQPQHF. The CDR3 DNA follows: TGTGCCCGGCAGGGGGCTAATCAGCCCCAGCATTTT.

The V gene is TRBV7-9, the J gene TRBJ2-2, with 7 bases fitting TRBD1. Germline V CDR1 and CDR2: SEHNR, FQNEAQ (reference sequence). There are 15 residues in the CDR3. Trimming took 5 bases from V and 4 from J; bases not matched to a gene: 7. CDR3 coding DNA: TGTGCCAGCAGCATCAAGACAGGGACCACCGGGGAGCTGTTTTTT. It is translated as CASSIKTGTTGELFF.

This chain links TRBV11-3 with TRBJ2-2; the D gene is possibly TRBD2 (5 bases). The CDR3 length is 15 residues. Germline V gives CDR1 SGHNT, CDR2 YENEEA. Trimming took off 1 base at V and 5 bases at J, with 11 bases between the two ends. The CDR3 DNA reads as TGTGCCAGCAGCTTAGTATTCGGGAATACCGGGGAGCTGTTTTTT. It codes for CASSLVFGNTGELFF. The whole variable domain, filled in from reference TRBV11-3 and TRBJ2-2, reads EAGVVQSPRYKIIEKKQPVAFWCNPISGHNTLYWYLQNLGQGPELLIRYENEEAVDDSQLPKDRFSAERLKGVDSTLKIQPAELGDSAVYLCASSLVFGNTGELFFGEGSRLTVL.

The chain recombines TRBV30 with TRBJ2-3; D unclear. The V end lost 3 bases, the J end lost 3 bases, and 4 bases lay between the germline ends. Per the germline V gene, CDR1 is GTSNPN and CDR2 is SVGIG (reference sequence). The CDR3 is made up of 11 amino acids. The CDR3 DNA is TGTGCCTGGAGCAGAACAGATACGCAGTATTTT. It encodes CAWSRTDTQYF. Full variable domain (outside the CDR3, taken from reference TRBV30 and TRBJ2-3): SQTIHQWPATLVQPVGSPLSLECTVEGTSNPNLYWYRQAAGRGLQLLFYSVGIGQISSEVPQNLSASRPQDRQFILSSKKLLLSDSGFYLCAWSRTDTQYFGPGTRLTVL.

This clone was seen only a few times. The genes are TRBV20-1 and TRBJ2-4; D is undetermined. From germline, CDR1 is DFQATT and CDR2 SNEGSKA (reference sequence). The V end lost 3 bases, the J end lost 0 bases, and 9 bases lay between the germline ends. The CDR3 sequence is 14 residues long. This CDR3 is CSASPTLAKNIQYF. CDR3 nucleotide sequence: TGCAGTGCTAGTCCGACTCTAGCCAAAAACATTCAGTACTTC.

This chain links TRBV4-3 with TRBJ1-1; D gene ambiguous. V shed 0 bases and J shed 4 bases, with 12 bases lying between them. The CDR3 loop spans 15 amino acids. Looked up from germline, CDR1 is LGHNA and CDR2 is YSLEER. This CDR3 reads CASSQDQQVVTEAFF. The CDR3 bases are TGCGCCAGCAGCCAAGACCAGCAGGTGGTCACTGAAGCTTTCTTT.

The chain couples TRBV7-9 to TRBJ2-5; TRBD2 matches 7 bases. Germline V CDR1 and CDR2: SEHNR, FQNEAQ (reference sequence). This CDR3 is 13 amino acids long. V shed 5 bases, J shed 1 base, and the junction held 1 base outside the gene matches. This CDR3 reads CASSRTSQETQYF. The CDR3 DNA sequence: TGTGCCAGCAGCCGGACTAGCCAAGAGACCCAGTACTTC.

V is TRBV6-5 and J is TRBJ2-1; tentatively, D is TRBD2 (7 bases). CDR3 length equals 13 residues. Germline loops: CDR1 MNHEY, CDR2 SVGAGI. Trimming removed 0 bases from V and 13 bases from J, with 13 bases in between. This CDR3 reads CASSYSKGGGQFF. The CDR3 bases are TGTGCCAGCAGTTACTCGAAGGGGGGGGGACAGTTCTTC.

The chain has TRBV5-1 and TRBJ2-5, with 7 bases aligning to TRBD2. Germline-derived CDR1 and CDR2 are SGHRS and YFSETQ. This CDR3 contains 15 residues. Losses at the gene ends were 4 bases for V and 4 bases for J; bases not matched to a gene: 10. This chain's CDR3 is CASSGQFSSGETQYF. Here the CDR3 DNA reads TGCGCCAGCAGCGGGCAATTCTCTAGCGGAGAGACCCAGTACTTC.

A note on this clone: The identical CDR3 is also encoded by other nucleotide sequences in the sample. This sequence joins TRBV5-1 and TRBJ1-5; 7 bases map to TRBD1. CDR1 is SGHRS and CDR2 is YFSETQ in the germline V gene. After removal of 4 bases from V and 5 bases from J, the junction contained 9 bases not matched to a gene. This CDR3 contains 15 residues. CDR3 DNA sequence: TGCGCCAGCAGCCCCGGCCAGGGGGGAGATCAGCCCCAGCATTTT. Translating gives CASSPGQGGDQPQHF.

This clone was recorded a few times. The chain is built from TRBV12-3 or TRBV12-4 and TRBJ1-2; D is possibly TRBD1 (5 bases). The length of the CDR3 is 13 residues. V was shortened by 7 bases and J by 0 bases, with 9 bases between the two germline ends. DNA of the CDR3: TGTGCCAGCATCTCGACAGCTAACTATGGCTACACCTTC. It encodes CASISTANYGYTF.

The chain links TRBV12-3 or TRBV12-4 to TRBJ2-2; TRBD1 is a possible D gene (5 bases). The CDR3 is 13 amino acids. V lost 3 bases and J 6 bases, leaving 8 bases between the germline ends. CDR3 in DNA: TGTGCCAGCAGTTTCTCCAGGGCCGGGGAGCTGTTTTTT. It translates to CASSFSRAGELFF.